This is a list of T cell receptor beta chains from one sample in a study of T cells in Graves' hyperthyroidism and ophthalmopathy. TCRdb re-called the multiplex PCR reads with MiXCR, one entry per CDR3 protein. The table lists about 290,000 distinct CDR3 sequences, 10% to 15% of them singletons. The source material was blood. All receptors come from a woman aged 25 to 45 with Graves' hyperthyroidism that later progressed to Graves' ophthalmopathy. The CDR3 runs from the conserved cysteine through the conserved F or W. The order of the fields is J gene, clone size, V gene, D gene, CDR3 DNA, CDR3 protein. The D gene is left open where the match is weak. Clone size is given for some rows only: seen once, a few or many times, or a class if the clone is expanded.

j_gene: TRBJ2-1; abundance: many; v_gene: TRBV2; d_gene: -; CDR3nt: TGTGCCAGCAGCTCGGAGAATGAGCAGTTCTTC; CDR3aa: CASSSENEQFF
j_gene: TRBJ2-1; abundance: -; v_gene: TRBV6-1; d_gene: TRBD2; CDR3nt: TGTGCCAGCAGTGGGACTAGCGGGCTCAATGAGCAGTTCTTC; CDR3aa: CASSGTSGLNEQFF
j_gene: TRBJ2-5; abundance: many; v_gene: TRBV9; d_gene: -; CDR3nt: TGTGCCAGCAGGAAGACCCAGTACTTC; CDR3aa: CASRKTQYF
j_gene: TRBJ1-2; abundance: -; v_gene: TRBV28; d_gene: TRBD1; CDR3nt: TGTGCCAGCAGTTCAGCCGGGACAGCCTATGGCTACACCTTC; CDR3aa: CASSSAGTAYGYTF
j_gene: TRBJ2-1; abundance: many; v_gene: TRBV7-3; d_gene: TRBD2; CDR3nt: TGTGCCAGCAGCCGGTACGTGGGAGGGTCCTACAATGAGCAGTTCTTC; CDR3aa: CASSRYVGGSYNEQFF
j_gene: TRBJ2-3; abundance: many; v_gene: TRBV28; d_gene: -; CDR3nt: TGTGCCAGCAGTTGGAAACTGGGGAGCACAGATACGCAGTATTTT; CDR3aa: CASSWKLGSTDTQYF
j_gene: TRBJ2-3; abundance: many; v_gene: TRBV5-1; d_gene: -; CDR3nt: TGCGCCAGCAGCTTTGGACTGAGCACAGATACGCAGTATTTT; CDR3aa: CASSFGLSTDTQYF
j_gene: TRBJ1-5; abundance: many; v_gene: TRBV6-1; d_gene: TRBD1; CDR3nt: TGTGCCAGCAGTTCGGGGACAGGGGGCCGACAGCCCCAGCATTTT; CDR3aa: CASSSGTGGRQPQHF
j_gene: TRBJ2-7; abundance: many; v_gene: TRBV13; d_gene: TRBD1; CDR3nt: TGTGCCAGCAGCCCCGAAGGACAGGGGAAGCCCTACGAGCAGTACTTC; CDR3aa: CASSPEGQGKPYEQYF
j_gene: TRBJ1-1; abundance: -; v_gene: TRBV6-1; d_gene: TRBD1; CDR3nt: TGTGCCAGCAGTCTAGACAGGGACAACACTGAAGCTTTCTTT; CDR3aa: CASSLDRDNTEAFF
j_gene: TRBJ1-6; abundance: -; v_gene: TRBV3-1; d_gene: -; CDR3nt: TGTGCCAGCAGCCAAGAGAAAGGGAGTGGAGGTGTCTCACCCCTCCACTTT; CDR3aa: CASSQEKGSGGVSPLHF
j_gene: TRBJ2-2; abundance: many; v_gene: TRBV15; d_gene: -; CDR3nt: TGTGCCACCAGCAAATCGGGAGTGAACACCGGGGAGCTGTTTTTT; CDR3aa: CATSKSGVNTGELFF
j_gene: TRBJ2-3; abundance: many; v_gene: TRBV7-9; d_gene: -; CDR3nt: TGTGCCAGCAGCTTCCCCCCTAGCGTGGGCACAGATACGCAGTATTTT; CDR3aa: CASSFPPSVGTDTQYF
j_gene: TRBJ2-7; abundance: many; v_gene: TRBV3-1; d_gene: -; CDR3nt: TGTGCCAGCAGCCAAGTTAGCAGCTACGAGCAGTACTTC; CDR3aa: CASSQVSSYEQYF
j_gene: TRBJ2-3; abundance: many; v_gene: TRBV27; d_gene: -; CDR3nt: TGTGCCAGCAGGCGGGGAGTTACAGATACGCAGTATTTT; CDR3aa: CASRRGVTDTQYF
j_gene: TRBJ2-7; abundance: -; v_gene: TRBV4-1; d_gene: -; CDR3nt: TGCGCCAGCAGCCAAGATAGGGGCTCCTACGAGCAGTACTTC; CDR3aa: CASSQDRGSYEQYF
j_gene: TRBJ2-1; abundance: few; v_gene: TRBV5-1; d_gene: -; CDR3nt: TGCGCCAGCAGCTTGGTTGGACCTTACAATGAGCAGTTCTTC; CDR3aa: CASSLVGPYNEQFF
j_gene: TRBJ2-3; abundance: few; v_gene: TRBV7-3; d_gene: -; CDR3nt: TGTGCCAGCAGCTTAAATCTTAGGTGGGGGTTCACAGATACGCAGTATTTT; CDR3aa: CASSLNLRWGFTDTQYF
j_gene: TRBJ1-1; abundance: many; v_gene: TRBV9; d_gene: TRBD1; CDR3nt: TGTGCCAGCAGCGTAGGCGGGACAGGAGGGGCGAAGGCTTTCTTT; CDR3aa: CASSVGGTGGAKAFF
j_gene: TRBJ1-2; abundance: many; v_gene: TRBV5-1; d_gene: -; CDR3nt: TGCGCCAGCAGCCCCCAGATTAACTATGGCTACACCTTC; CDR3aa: CASSPQINYGYTF
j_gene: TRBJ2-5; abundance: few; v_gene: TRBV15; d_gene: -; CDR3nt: TGTGCCACCAGCAGAACGTCGGGCAGGGTTCAGTACCAAGAGACCCAGTACTTC; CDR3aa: CATSRTSGRVQYQETQYF
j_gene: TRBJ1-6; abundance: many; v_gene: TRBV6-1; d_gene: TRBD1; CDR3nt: TGTGCCAGCACCCAGGGGGATTCACCCCTCCACTTT; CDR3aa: CASTQGDSPLHF
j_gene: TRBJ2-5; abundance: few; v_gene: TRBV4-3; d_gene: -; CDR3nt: TGCGCCAGCAGCCAAGATCGTGCCTTGGGGACCCAGTACTTC; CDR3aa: CASSQDRALGTQYF
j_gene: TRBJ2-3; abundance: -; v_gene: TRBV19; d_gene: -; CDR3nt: TGTGCCAGCTCCGGGCTCACGGGGGATACGCAGTATTTT; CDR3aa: CASSGLTGDTQYF
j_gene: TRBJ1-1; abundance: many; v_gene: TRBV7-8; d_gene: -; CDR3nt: TGTGCCAGCAGCCCCCAGGGGCAGGAAAAAGCTTTCTTT; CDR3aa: CASSPQGQEKAFF
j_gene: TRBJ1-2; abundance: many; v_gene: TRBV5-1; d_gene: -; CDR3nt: TGCGCCAGCAGCCTCGGCTTGTCTAACTATGGCTACACCTTC; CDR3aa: CASSLGLSNYGYTF
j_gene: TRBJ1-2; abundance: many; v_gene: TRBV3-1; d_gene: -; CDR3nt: TGTGCCAGCAGCCAAGATAACAGGATCTATGGCTACACCTTC; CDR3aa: CASSQDNRIYGYTF
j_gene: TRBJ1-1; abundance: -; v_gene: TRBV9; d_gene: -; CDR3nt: TGTGCCAGCAGCGTAGGGGTAGGGATTCGGTTAGGCACTGAAGCTTTCTTT; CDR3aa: CASSVGVGIRLGTEAFF
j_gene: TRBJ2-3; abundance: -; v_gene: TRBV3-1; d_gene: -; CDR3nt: TGTGCCAGCAGCAACAGGGCAGGGGGGGTATTAGATACGCAGTATTTT; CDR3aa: CASSNRAGGVLDTQYF
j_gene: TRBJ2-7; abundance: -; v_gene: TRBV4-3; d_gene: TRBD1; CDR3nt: TGCGCCAGCAGCCCGTTAGGGCCCGGGACAGGCTCCTACGAGCAGTACTTC; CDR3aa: CASSPLGPGTGSYEQYF
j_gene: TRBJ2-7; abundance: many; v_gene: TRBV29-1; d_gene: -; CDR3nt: TGCAGCGTTAGGACGGAATCTATGCACGAGCAGTACTTC; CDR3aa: CSVRTESMHEQYF
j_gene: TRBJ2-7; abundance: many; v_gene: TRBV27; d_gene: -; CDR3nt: TGTGCCAGCAGTCCCTGGAGGAGAGAGAACGAGCAGTACTTC; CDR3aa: CASSPWRRENEQYF
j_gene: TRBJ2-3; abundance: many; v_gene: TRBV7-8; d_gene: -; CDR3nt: TGTGCCAGCAGCTTGAGGCAGGAATGGCGGGATAACACAGATACGCAGTATTTT; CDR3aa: CASSLRQEWRDNTDTQYF
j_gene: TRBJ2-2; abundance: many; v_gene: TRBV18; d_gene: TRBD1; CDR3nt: TGTGCCAGCCGCACCGGGACAGGAGACACCGGGGAGCTGTTTTTT; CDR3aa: CASRTGTGDTGELFF
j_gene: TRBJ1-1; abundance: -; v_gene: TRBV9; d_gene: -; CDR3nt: TGTGCCAGCAGCGCCGGACCGGAGAACACTGAAGCTTTCTTT; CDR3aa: CASSAGPENTEAFF
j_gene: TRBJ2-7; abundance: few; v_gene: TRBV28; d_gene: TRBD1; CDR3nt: TGTGCCAGCAGTTCCGGGACAGGGATATACGGGCAGTACTTC; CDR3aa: CASSSGTGIYGQYF
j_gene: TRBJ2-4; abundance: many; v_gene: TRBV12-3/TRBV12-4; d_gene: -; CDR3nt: TGTGCCAGCAAGACGCCAGGGAACATTCAGTACTTC; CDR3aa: CASKTPGNIQYF
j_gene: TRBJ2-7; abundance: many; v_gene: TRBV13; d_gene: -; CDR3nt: TGTGCCAGCAGTTCTAGGACCGCGGCCCCCGAGCAGTACTTC; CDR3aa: CASSSRTAAPEQYF
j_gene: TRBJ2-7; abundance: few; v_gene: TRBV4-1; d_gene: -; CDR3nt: TGCGCCAGCAGCCAAGAGGGGGTCACTAGATCCGAGCAGTACTTC; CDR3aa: CASSQEGVTRSEQYF